This TCR beta chain is drawn from a study of neurological immune-mediated disorders. Whole-study findings and limits: When the repertoires were sorted by phylogenetic grouping, those of 18 of 34 multiple sclerosis patients ended up in one related-CDR3 cluster, a possible signature.

The cDNA was generated through 5'RACE incorporating 10-nucleotide random UMIs. Sequencing of 15-18 subjects in each run yielded over 160 million TCR-beta sequences. TCRdb re-called the 5' RACE reads with MiXCR, one entry per CDR3 protein. The data hold 25,000 to 40,000 distinct CDR3 sequences, with 1.5% observed a single time. This clonotype occurred many times. What it recognizes is unknown. There are 12 residues in the CDR3. Trimming removed 3 bases from V and 9 bases from J, with 9 bases in between. Source material was 2 million unsorted PBMCs, stored at -80 °C in RNAlater. This chain links TRBV12-3 or TRBV12-4 with TRBJ1-5; no firm D call. The TCR sequence derives from a woman in her 30s with multiple sclerosis. The sample was PBMCs. CDR3 in DNA: TGTGCCAGCAGTTTGGCCGCTCTGCCCCAGCATTTT. It yields the protein CASSLAALPQHF.